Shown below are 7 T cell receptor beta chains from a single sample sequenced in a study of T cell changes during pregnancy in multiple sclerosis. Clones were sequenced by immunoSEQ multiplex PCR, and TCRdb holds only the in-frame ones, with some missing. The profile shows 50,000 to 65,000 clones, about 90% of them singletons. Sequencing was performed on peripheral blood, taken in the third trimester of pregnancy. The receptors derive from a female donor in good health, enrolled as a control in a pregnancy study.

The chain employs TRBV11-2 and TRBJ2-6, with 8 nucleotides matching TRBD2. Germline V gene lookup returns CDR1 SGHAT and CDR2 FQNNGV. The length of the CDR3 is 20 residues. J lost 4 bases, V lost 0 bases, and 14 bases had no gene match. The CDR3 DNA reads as TGTGCCAGCAGCTTAGAAGCGGGGGTCAGGGCTTCATCGGGGGCCAACGTCCTGACTTTC. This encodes CASSLEAGVRASSGANVLTF.

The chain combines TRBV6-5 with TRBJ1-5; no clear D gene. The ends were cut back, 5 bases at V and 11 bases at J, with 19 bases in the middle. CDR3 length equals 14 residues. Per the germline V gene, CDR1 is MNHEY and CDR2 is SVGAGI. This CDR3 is CASSLVIPRMAQHF. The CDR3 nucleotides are TGTGCCAGCAGTCTCGTTATACCTAGGATGGCCCAGCATTTT.

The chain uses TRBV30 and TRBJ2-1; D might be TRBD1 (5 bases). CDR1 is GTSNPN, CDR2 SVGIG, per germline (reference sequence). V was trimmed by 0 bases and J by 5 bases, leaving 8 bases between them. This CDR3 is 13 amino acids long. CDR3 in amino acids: CAWSVSRDNEQFF. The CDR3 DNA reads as TGTGCCTGGAGTGTCTCCAGGGACAATGAGCAGTTCTTC.

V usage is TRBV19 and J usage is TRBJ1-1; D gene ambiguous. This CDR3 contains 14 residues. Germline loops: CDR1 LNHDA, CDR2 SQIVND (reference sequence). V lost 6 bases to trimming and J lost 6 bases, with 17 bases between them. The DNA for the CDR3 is TGTGCCAGTAGGCCTCAGGCAAACGGGGCTGAAGCTTTCTTT. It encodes CASRPQANGAEAFF.

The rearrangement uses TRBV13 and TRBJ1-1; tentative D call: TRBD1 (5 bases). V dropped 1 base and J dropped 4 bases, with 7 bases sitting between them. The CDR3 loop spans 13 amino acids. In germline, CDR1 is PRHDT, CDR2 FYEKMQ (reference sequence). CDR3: CASSLAGGTEAFF. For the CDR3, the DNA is TGTGCCAGCAGCTTAGCGGGGGGCACTGAAGCTTTCTTT.

The CDR3, as DNA: TGCGCCAGCAGCCAAGATCTTTGGGGGGGGCGAGGCTACACCTTC. Translating it yields CASSQDLWGGRGYTF. The V and J genes are TRBV4-1 and TRBJ1-2; D is perhaps TRBD1 (6 bases). The ends were cut back, 0 bases at V and 8 bases at J, with 16 bases in the middle. The CDR3 contains 15 residues. Germline V gene sequence: CDR1 MGHRA, CDR2 YSYEKL.

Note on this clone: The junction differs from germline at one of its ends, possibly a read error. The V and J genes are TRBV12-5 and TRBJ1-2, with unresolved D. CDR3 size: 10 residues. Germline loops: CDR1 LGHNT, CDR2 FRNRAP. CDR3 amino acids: CASGLEATIF. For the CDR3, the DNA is TGTGCTAGTGGTTTGGAAGCCACCATCTTC.